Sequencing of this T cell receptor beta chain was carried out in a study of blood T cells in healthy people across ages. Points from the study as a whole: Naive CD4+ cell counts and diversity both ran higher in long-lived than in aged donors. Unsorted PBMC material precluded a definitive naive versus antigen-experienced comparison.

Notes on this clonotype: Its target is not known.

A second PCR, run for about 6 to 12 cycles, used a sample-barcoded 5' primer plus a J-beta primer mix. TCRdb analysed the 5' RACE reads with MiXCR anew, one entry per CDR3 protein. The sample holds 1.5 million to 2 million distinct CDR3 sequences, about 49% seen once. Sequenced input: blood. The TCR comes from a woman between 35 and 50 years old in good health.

The CDR3 DNA sequence: TGTGCCAGCAGCCGGGGCGAGCGGAGTGAGCAGTACTTC. This encodes CASSRGERSEQYF. The chain has TRBV7-8 and TRBJ2-5; D assignment may be TRBD1 or TRBD2 (5 bases each). V shed 5 bases and J shed 11 bases, with 18 bases lying between them. Per the germline V gene, CDR1 is SGHVS and CDR2 is FQNEAQ. This CDR3 has 13 residues.